The rows below give T cell receptor beta chains drawn from one sample of a study of shared clonotypes between healthy human individuals. TCRdb's table, derived via immunoSEQ multiplex PCR, lists solely in-frame clones and lacks some. The sample has around 2,000,000 clones; over 85% are singletons. Sequencing was carried out using naive CD4+ T cells sorted from blood. The receptors derive from a man in his late teens or twenties in good health. Both conserved end residues are part of each CDR3. A D gene is named only where the DNA matches it firmly. Expanded clones are given a class, and other clones once, few, many or no size at all.

cdr3_nt: TGTGCCAGTAGCAGGGACAGGGGAGGGACAGATACGCAGTATTTT
cdr3_aa: CASSRDRGGTDTQYF
v_call: TRBV19
j_call: TRBJ2-3
d_call: TRBD1
clone_size: NA
cdr3_length: 15

cdr3_nt: TGTGCCAGCAGTATCCGACAGGGCAGCAATCAGCCCCAGCATTTT
cdr3_aa: CASSIRQGSNQPQHF
v_call: TRBV27
j_call: TRBJ1-5
d_call: TRBD1
clone_size: NA
cdr3_length: 15

cdr3_nt: TGTGCCAGCAGTTTCAGGGAAGAGGATGGCTACACCTTC
cdr3_aa: CASSFREEDGYTF
v_call: TRBV28
j_call: TRBJ1-2
d_call: NA
clone_size: once
cdr3_length: 13

cdr3_nt: TGTGCCAGCAGGGCTAGCGCGGGGGAGCTGTTTTTT
cdr3_aa: CASRASAGELFF
v_call: TRBV6-1
j_call: TRBJ2-2
d_call: NA
clone_size: NA
cdr3_length: 12

cdr3_nt: TGTGCCAGCAGTTTAGATCGGTACGAGCAGTACTTC
cdr3_aa: CASSLDRYEQYF
v_call: TRBV28
j_call: TRBJ2-7
d_call: NA
clone_size: once
cdr3_length: 12

cdr3_nt: TGCGCCAGCAGCTTTAGCGGGAGCGGGGGGGAAAACATTCAGTACTTC
cdr3_aa: CASSFSGSGGENIQYF
v_call: TRBV4-3
j_call: TRBJ2-4
d_call: TRBD2
clone_size: NA
cdr3_length: 16

cdr3_nt: TGTGCCAGCAGCGCCCGGGGGGGCGGCACAGATACGCAGTATTTT
cdr3_aa: CASSARGGGTDTQYF
v_call: TRBV9
j_call: TRBJ2-3
d_call: TRBD2
clone_size: NA
cdr3_length: 15

cdr3_nt: TGTGCCAGCAGCCCAATGTCTGGAAACACCATATATTTT
cdr3_aa: CASSPMSGNTIYF
v_call: TRBV6-1
j_call: TRBJ1-3
d_call: NA
clone_size: NA
cdr3_length: 13

cdr3_nt: TGTGCCAGCAGCCAGACAGGGACCTCCTACGAGCAGTACTTC
cdr3_aa: CASSQTGTSYEQYF
v_call: TRBV7-2
j_call: TRBJ2-7
d_call: TRBD1
clone_size: NA
cdr3_length: 14

cdr3_nt: TGTGCCAGCAGTATCCCCGCTAAGGGGAACCAGAGCTCCTACAATGAGCAGTTCTTC
cdr3_aa: CASSIPAKGNQSSYNEQFF
v_call: TRBV2
j_call: TRBJ2-1
d_call: NA
clone_size: NA
cdr3_length: 19

cdr3_nt: TGTGCCAGCGGACAGGGTTTAACAGATACGCAGTATTTT
cdr3_aa: CASGQGLTDTQYF
v_call: TRBV10-3
j_call: TRBJ2-3
d_call: TRBD1
clone_size: NA
cdr3_length: 13

cdr3_nt: TGTGCCAGTAGTCAAGGGACAGGGGTCAACTATGGCTACACCTTC
cdr3_aa: CASSQGTGVNYGYTF
v_call: TRBV19
j_call: TRBJ1-2
d_call: TRBD1
clone_size: once
cdr3_length: 15

cdr3_nt: TGTGCCAGTAGTGTCCAGGGGGCGGGTGAAAAACTGTTTTTT
cdr3_aa: CASSVQGAGEKLFF
v_call: TRBV19
j_call: TRBJ1-4
d_call: TRBD1
clone_size: few
cdr3_length: 14

cdr3_nt: TGTGCCAGTAGGGGACAGAACTACGAGCAGTACTTC
cdr3_aa: CASRGQNYEQYF
v_call: TRBV2
j_call: TRBJ2-7
d_call: TRBD1
clone_size: NA
cdr3_length: 12

cdr3_nt: TGTGCCTGGAGTGTATACAGATTATACTATGGCTACACCTTC
cdr3_aa: CAWSVYRLYYGYTF
v_call: TRBV30
j_call: TRBJ1-2
d_call: NA
clone_size: NA
cdr3_length: 14

cdr3_nt: TGTGCCAGCAGCCTGGGACTAGCGGAAGTCTACAATGAGCAGTTCTTC
cdr3_aa: CASSLGLAEVYNEQFF
v_call: TRBV13
j_call: TRBJ2-1
d_call: TRBD2
clone_size: NA
cdr3_length: 16

cdr3_nt: TGTGCCAGCAGCCCGATAGCGGTAGGTAACAATGAGCAGTTCTTC
cdr3_aa: CASSPIAVGNNEQFF
v_call: TRBV5-4
j_call: TRBJ2-1
d_call: NA
clone_size: NA
cdr3_length: 15

cdr3_nt: TGTGCCAGCAGCCGAACCTCCCGAACCCGGGACTACGAGCAGTACTTC
cdr3_aa: CASSRTSRTRDYEQYF
v_call: TRBV5-8
j_call: TRBJ2-7
d_call: NA
clone_size: once
cdr3_length: 16

cdr3_nt: TGTGCCAGCAGCCAAGGACAGGGGGCTCTTGGCTACACCTTC
cdr3_aa: CASSQGQGALGYTF
v_call: TRBV7-9
j_call: TRBJ1-2
d_call: TRBD1
clone_size: NA
cdr3_length: 14

cdr3_nt: TGTGCCAGCAGCTTTGTCGTGGGAACTGAAGCTTTCTTT
cdr3_aa: CASSFVVGTEAFF
v_call: TRBV7-9
j_call: TRBJ1-1
d_call: NA
clone_size: NA
cdr3_length: 13

cdr3_nt: TGCGCCAGCAGGGCCGGGACAGCAACCTACGAGCAGTACTTC
cdr3_aa: CASRAGTATYEQYF
v_call: TRBV10-2
j_call: TRBJ2-7
d_call: TRBD1
clone_size: NA
cdr3_length: 14

cdr3_nt: TGTGCCAGTAGTATGCGCGTGACGGTTGGCTACACCTTC
cdr3_aa: CASSMRVTVGYTF
v_call: TRBV19
j_call: TRBJ1-2
d_call: NA
clone_size: NA
cdr3_length: 13

cdr3_nt: TGTGCCAGTCCGACGCCGATTATAGCGTTTGAGACCCAGTACTTC
cdr3_aa: CASPTPIIAFETQYF
v_call: TRBV19
j_call: TRBJ2-5
d_call: NA
clone_size: NA
cdr3_length: 15

cdr3_nt: TGTGCCAGAGGGACTAGTGCCGGGGAGCTGTTTTTT
cdr3_aa: CARGTSAGELFF
v_call: TRBV7-9
j_call: TRBJ2-2
d_call: TRBD2
clone_size: NA
cdr3_length: 12

cdr3_nt: TGTGCCAGCAGTGAAGTGGGGACAGGATACACCGGGGAGCTGTTTTTT
cdr3_aa: CASSEVGTGYTGELFF
v_call: TRBV2
j_call: TRBJ2-2
d_call: TRBD1
clone_size: NA
cdr3_length: 16